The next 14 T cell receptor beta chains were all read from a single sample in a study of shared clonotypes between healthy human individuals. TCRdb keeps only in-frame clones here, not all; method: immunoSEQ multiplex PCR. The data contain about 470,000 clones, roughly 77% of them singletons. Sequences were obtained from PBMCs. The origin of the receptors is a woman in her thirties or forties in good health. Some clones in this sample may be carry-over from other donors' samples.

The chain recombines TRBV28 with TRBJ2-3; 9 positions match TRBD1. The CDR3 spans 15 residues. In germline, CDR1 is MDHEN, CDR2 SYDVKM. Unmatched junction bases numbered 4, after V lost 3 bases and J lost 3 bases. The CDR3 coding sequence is TGTGCCAGCAGTTTTGGGACAGGGCCAACAGATACGCAGTATTTT. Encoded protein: CASSFGTGPTDTQYF.

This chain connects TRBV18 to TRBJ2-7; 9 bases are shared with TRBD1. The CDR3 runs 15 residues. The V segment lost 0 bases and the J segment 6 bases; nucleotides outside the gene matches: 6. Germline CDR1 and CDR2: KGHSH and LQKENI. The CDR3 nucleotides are TGTGCCAGCTCACCACCGGTACAGGGGGCAGGCGAGCAGTACTTC. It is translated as CASSPPVQGAGEQYF.

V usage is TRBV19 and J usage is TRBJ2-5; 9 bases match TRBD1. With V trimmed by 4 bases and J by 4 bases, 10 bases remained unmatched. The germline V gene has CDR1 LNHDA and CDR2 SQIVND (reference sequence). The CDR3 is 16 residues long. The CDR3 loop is CASSTGQGSGPETQYF. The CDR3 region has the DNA TGTGCCAGTAGTACGGGACAGGGTTCTGGCCCAGAGACCCAGTACTTC.

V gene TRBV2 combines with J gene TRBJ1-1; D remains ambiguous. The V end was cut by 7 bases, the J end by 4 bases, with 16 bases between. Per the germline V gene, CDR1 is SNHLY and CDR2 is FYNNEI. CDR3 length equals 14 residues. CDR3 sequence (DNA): TGTGCCAGCACCCCGCGGTTGGGGAGCACTGAAGCTTTCTTT. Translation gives CASTPRLGSTEAFF.

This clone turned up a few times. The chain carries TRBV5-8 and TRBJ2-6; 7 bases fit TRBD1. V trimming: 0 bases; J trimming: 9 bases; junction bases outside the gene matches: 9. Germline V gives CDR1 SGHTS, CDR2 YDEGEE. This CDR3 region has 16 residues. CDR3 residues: CASSLARGIPGNVLTF. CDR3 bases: TGTGCCAGCAGCTTGGCCAGGGGGATTCCCGGCAACGTCCTGACTTTC.

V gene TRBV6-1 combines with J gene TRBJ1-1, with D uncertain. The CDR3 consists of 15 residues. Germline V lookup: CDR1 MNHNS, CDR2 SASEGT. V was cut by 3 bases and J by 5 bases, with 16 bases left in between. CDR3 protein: CASSDGSNRGTEAFF. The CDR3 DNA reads TGTGCCAGCAGTGACGGCTCAAATCGGGGAACTGAAGCTTTCTTT.

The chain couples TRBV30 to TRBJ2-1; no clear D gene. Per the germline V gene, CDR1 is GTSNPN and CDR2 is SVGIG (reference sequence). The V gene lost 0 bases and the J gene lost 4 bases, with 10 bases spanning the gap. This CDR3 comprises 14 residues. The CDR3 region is CAWSVPGRYNEQFF. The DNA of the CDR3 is TGTGCCTGGAGTGTCCCCGGCCGGTACAATGAGCAGTTCTTC.

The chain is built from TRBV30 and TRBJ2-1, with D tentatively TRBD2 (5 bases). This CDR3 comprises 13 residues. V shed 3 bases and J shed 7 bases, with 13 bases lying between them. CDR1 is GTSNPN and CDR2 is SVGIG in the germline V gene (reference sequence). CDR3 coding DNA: TGTGCCTGGAGGGTGGACGGCGGGAATGAGCAGTTCTTC. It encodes CAWRVDGGNEQFF.

Here the CDR3 DNA reads TGCGCCAGCAGCCAACAGAGCTCTGGAAACACCATATATTTT. Residues: CASSQQSSGNTIYF. This chain joins TRBV5-1 and TRBJ1-3; unclear D gene. The V gene lost 4 bases and the J gene lost 0 bases, with 8 bases spanning the gap. CDR1 is SGHRS, CDR2 YFSETQ, per germline. This CDR3 region has 14 residues.

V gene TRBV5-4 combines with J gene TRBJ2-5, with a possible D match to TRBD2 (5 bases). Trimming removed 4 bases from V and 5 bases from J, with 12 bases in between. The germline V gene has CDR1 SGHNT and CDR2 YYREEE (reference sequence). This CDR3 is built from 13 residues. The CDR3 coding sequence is TGTGCCAGCAGCCGCGAGGGTGGGGAGACCCAGTACTTC. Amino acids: CASSREGGETQYF.

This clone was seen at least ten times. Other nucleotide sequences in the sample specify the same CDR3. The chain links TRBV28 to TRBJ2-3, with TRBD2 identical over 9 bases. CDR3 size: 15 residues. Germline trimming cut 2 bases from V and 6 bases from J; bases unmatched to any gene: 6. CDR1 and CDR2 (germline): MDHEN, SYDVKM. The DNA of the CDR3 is TGTGCCAGCAGTTTAGCGGGAGGGCCCGGGGATACGCAGTATTTT. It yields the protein CASSLAGGPGDTQYF.

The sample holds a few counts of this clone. Here the CDR3 reads CASGAGGPISEQFF. The CDR3 DNA sequence: TGTGCCAGTGGGGCGGGAGGGCCGATATCTGAGCAGTTCTTC. The chain links TRBV5-6 to TRBJ2-1; TRBD2 matches at 9 bases. The germline gives CDR1 SGHDT, CDR2 YYEEEE. The ends lost 8 bases at V and 9 bases at J; junction bases unmatched: 12. CDR3 length: 14 residues.

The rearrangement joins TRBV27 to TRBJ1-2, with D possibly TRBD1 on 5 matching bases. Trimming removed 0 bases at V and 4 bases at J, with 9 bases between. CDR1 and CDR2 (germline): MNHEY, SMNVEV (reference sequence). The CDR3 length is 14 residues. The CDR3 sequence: CASSLSGAGYGYTF. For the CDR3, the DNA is TGTGCCAGCAGTTTATCAGGGGCCGGCTATGGCTACACCTTC.

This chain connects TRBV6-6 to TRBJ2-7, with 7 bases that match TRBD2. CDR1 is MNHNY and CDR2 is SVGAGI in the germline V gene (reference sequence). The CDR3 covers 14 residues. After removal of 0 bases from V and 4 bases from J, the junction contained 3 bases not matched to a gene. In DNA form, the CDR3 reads TGTGCCAGCAGTTACTCTGGCGGGAGTTACGAGCAGTACTTC. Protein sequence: CASSYSGGSYEQYF.